Following are 8 T cell receptor beta chains from one sample sequenced in a study of response to subunit inactivated influenza vaccine. TCRdb redid the calling of the RT-PCR reads with MiXCR, one entry per CDR3 protein. The sample includes hundreds of thousands of distinct CDR3 sequences, around 8% of them seen just once. Here the sequenced sample was PBMCs from blood, taken roughly 24 months after vaccination. The receptors stem from a man aged 50-75 years who received an inactivated influenza vaccine.

This clonotype was observed a handful of times. V gene TRBV9 combines with J gene TRBJ2-6; D might be TRBD2 (6 bases). Germline values: CDR1 SGDLS, CDR2 YYNGEE. Deletions cut 2 bases from V and 0 bases from J, with 6 bases between. The CDR3 sequence is 15 residues long. The CDR3 spells CASSVRGSGANVLTF. CDR3 bases: TGTGCCAGCAGCGTGCGGGGCTCTGGGGCCAACGTCCTGACTTTC.

This clonotype has a count of ten or more. The genes are TRBV10-3 and TRBJ2-5, with 8 nucleotides matching TRBD1. J gave up 5 bases and V 6 bases, and 5 bases lay outside the gene matches. CDR3 size: 13 residues. Germline CDR1 ENHRY, CDR2 SYGVKD. DNA for the CDR3: TGTGCCATCAGCCCGCAGGGGGCGGAGACCCAGTACTTC. This encodes CAISPQGAETQYF.

The sample holds a few counts of this clonotype. The chain has TRBV3-1 and TRBJ1-5; D uncertain. Per the germline V gene, CDR1 is LGHDT and CDR2 is YNNKEL (reference sequence). V was pared by 4 bases and J by 9 bases, with 13 bases between. The CDR3 runs 13 residues. For the CDR3, the DNA is TGTGCCAGCAGCCCGACTGTTGCCGGGCCCCAGCATTTT. Protein product: CASSPTVAGPQHF.

This clonotype was detected many times. The V call is TRBV4-2, the J call TRBJ2-7; TRBD2 agrees at 7 bases. V dropped 4 bases and J dropped 2; count of bases not matched to a gene: 5. Per the germline V gene, CDR1 is LGHNA and CDR2 is YNFKEQ. The CDR3 runs 14 residues. The CDR3 loop reads CASSPGGLAYEQYF. The CDR3 nucleotides are TGTGCCAGCAGCCCAGGCGGACTAGCCTACGAGCAGTACTTC.

This clonotype came up a few times. The gene calls are TRBV12-3 or TRBV12-4 and TRBJ1-2; no firm D call. CDR3 length equals 13 residues. The V end was cut by 5 bases, the J end by 4 bases, with 11 bases between. DNA of the CDR3: TGTGCCAGCAGTATAAGAAGAGGCTATGGCTACACCTTC. Protein product: CASSIRRGYGYTF.

This clonotype was seen repeatedly, ten times or more. The chain is built from TRBV21-1 and TRBJ1-4; the table's D call of TRBD1 was not tested on the DNA. TRBV21-1 is assigned pseudogene status. The CDR3 extends over 15 amino acids. CDR3 nucleotide sequence: TGTGCCAGCAGCTCCCGACAGGATCCTAATGAAAAACTGTTTTTT. This encodes CASSSRQDPNEKLFF.

This clonotype was seen more than once but under ten times. V gene TRBV6-1 combines with J gene TRBJ2-2, with TRBD1 matching over 8 bases. CDR3 length: 16 residues. Germline V gives CDR1 MNHNS, CDR2 SASEGT. The V segment lost 5 bases and the J segment 0 bases; nucleotides outside the gene matches: 5. For the CDR3, the DNA is TGTGCCAGCAGTCGAGCAGGGGGCTCGAACACCGGGGAGCTGTTTTTT. It translates to CASSRAGGSNTGELFF.

This clonotype has a count of ten or more. The chain uses TRBV12-3 or TRBV12-4 and TRBJ1-4, with D tentatively TRBD1 (6 bases). Trimming removed 5 bases from V and 6 bases from J, with 16 bases in between. The CDR3 consists of 15 residues. CDR3 in DNA: TGTGCCAGCAGTAGCCGGGGGCTGGGGGATGAAAAACTGTTTTTT. As protein: CASSSRGLGDEKLFF.